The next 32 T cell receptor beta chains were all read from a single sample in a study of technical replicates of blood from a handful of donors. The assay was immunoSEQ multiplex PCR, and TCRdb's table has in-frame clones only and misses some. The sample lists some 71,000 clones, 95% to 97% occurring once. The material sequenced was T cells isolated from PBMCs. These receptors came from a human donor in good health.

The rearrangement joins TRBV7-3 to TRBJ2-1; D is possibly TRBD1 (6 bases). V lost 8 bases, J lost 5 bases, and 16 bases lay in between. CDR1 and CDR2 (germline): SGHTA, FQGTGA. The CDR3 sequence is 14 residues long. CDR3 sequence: CASSDLRDNNEQFF. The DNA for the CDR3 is TGTGCCAGCTCGGATTTAAGGGACAACAATGAGCAGTTCTTC.

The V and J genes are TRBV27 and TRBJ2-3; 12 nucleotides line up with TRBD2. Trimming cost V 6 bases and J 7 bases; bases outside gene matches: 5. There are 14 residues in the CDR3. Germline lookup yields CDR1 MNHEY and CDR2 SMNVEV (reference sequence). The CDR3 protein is CASSGLAGMYTQYF. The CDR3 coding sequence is TGTGCCAGCAGCGGACTAGCGGGAATGTATACGCAGTATTTT.

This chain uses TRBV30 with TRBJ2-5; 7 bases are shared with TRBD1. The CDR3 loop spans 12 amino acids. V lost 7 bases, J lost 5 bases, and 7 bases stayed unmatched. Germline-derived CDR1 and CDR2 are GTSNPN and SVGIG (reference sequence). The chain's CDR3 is CASNRGGETQYF. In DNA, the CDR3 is TGTGCCTCAAACAGGGGCGGGGAGACCCAGTACTTC.

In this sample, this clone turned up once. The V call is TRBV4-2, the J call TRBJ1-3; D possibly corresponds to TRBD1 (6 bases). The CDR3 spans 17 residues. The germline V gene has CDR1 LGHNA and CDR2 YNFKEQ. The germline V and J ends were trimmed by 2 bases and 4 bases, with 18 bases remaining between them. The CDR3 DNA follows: TGTGCCAGCAGCCAAAGTGAAGGGGGACGTCGAGGAAACACCATATATTTT. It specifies CASSQSEGGRRGNTIYF.

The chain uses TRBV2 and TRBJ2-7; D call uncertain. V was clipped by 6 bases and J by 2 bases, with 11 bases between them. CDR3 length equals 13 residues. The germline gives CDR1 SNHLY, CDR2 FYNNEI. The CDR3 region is CASSPSVAYEQYF. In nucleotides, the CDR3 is TGTGCCAGCAGCCCCTCTGTCGCCTACGAGCAGTACTTC.

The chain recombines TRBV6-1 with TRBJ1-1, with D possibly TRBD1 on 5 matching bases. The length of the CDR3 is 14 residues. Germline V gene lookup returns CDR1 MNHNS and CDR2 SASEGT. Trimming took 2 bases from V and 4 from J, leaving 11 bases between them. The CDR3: CASSELRGGTEAFF. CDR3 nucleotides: TGTGCCAGCAGTGAATTGAGGGGAGGCACTGAAGCTTTCTTT.

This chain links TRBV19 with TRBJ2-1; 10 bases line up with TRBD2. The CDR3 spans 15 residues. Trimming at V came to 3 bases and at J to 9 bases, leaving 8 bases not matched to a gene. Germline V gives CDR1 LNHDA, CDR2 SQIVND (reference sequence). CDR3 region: CASSILAGEGGEQFF. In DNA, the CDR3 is TGTGCCAGTAGTATCCTAGCGGGAGAAGGGGGTGAGCAGTTCTTC.

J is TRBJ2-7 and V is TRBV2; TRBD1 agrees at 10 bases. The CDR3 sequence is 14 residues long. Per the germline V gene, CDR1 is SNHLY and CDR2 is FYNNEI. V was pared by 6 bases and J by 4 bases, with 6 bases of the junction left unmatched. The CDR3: CASRADRGEYEQYF. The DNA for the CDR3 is TGTGCCAGCAGAGCGGACAGGGGGGAGTACGAGCAGTACTTC.

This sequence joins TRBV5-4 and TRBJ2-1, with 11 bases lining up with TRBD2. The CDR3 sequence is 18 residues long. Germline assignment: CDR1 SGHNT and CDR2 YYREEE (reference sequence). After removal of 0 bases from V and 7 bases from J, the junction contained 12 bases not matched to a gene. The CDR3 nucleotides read TGTGCCAGCAGCTTGGGTGGGTTAGCGGGGGGGCTTCGGAATGAGCAGTTCTTC. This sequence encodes CASSLGGLAGGLRNEQFF. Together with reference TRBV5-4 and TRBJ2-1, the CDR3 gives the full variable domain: ETGVTQSPTHLIKTRGQQVTLRCSSQSGHNTVSWYQQALGQGPQFIFQYYREEENGRGNFPPRFSGLQFPNYSSELNVNALELDDSALYLCASSLGGLAGGLRNEQFFGPGTRLTVL.

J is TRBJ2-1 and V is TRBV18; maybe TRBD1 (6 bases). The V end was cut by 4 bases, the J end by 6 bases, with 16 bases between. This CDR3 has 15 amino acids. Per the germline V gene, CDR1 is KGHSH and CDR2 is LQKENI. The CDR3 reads CASSLMERGGNEQFF. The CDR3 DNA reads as TGTGCCAGCTCACTCATGGAGCGAGGGGGCAATGAGCAGTTCTTC.

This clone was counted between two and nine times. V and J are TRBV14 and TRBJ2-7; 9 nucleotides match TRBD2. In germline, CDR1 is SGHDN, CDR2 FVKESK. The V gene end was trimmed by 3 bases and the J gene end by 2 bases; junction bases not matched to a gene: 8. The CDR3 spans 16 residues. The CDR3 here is CASSQTAGGPTYEQYF. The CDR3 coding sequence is TGTGCCAGCAGCCAGACAGCGGGAGGTCCAACCTACGAGCAGTACTTC.

The CDR3 nucleotides read TGTGCCAGCAGGGCGGGCATGAACACTGAAGCTTTCTTT. Amino acid sequence: CASRAGMNTEAFF. The rearrangement links TRBV27 to TRBJ1-1; no firm D call. Germline-derived CDR1 and CDR2 are MNHEY and SMNVEV (reference sequence). V gave up 6 bases and J gave up 0 bases, with 8 bases separating them. The length of the CDR3 is 13 residues.

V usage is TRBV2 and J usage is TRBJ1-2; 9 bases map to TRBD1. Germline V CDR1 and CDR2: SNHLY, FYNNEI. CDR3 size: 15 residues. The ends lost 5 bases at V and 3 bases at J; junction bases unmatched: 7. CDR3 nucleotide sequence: TGTGCCAGCAGTCGGGGACAGGGTGGGGACTATGGCTACACCTTC. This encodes CASSRGQGGDYGYTF.

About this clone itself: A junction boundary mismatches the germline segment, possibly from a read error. The CDR3 DNA follows: TGTGCCAGCTCACCCGCGGGGGAGATATACGGGCAGTACTTC. The encoded protein is CASSPAGEIYGQYF. This chain joins TRBV18 and TRBJ2-7, with 7 nucleotides matching TRBD2. Per the germline V gene, CDR1 is KGHSH and CDR2 is LQKENI. The CDR3 is made up of 14 amino acids.

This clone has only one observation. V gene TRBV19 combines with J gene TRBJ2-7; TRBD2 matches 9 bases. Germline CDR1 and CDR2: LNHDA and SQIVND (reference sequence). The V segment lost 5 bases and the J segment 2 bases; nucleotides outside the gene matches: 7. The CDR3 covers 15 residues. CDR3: CASSVSSGETYEQYF. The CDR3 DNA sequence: TGTGCCAGTAGTGTCTCTAGCGGGGAAACCTACGAGCAGTACTTC. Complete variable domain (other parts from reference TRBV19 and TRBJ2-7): DGGITQSPKYLFRKEGQNVTLSCEQNLNHDAMYWYRQDPGQGLRLIYYSQIVNDFQKGDIAEGYSVSREKKESFPLTVTSAQKNPTAFYLCASSVSSGETYEQYFGPGTRLTVT.

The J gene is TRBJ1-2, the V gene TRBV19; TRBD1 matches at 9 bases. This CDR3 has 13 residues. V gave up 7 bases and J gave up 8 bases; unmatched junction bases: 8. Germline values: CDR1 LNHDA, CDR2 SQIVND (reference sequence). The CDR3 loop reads CASKTGTGSGYTF. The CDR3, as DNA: TGTGCCAGTAAAACCGGGACAGGGAGCGGCTACACCTTC.

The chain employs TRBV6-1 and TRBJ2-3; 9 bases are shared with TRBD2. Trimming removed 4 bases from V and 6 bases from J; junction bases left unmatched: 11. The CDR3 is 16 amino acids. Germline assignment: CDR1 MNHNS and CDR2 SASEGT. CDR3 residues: CASSGSSGTRGDTQYF. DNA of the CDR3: TGTGCCAGCAGTGGATCTAGCGGGACCCGAGGGGATACGCAGTATTTT.

Written as DNA, the CDR3 is TGTGCCAGCAGTAGACAGGGGGCGAACACTGAAGCTTTCTTT. It codes for CASSRQGANTEAFF. The rearrangement links TRBV27 to TRBJ1-1, with 10 bases lining up with TRBD1. This CDR3 comprises 14 residues. Trimming at V came to 5 bases and at J to 1 base, leaving 1 base not matched to a gene. CDR1 and CDR2 (germline): MNHEY, SMNVEV (reference sequence).

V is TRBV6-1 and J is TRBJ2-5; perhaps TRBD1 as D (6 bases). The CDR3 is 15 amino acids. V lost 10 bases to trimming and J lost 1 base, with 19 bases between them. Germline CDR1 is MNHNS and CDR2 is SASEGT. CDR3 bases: TGTGCCACTAGGGACCGGTCCAGGGGCCAAGAGACCCAGTACTTC. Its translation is CATRDRSRGQETQYF.

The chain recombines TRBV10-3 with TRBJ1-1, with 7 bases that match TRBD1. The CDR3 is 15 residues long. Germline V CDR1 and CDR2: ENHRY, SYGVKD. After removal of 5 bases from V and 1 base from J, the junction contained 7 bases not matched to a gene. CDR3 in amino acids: CAISQTGDKNTEAFF. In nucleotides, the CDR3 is TGTGCCATCAGTCAAACAGGGGACAAGAACACTGAAGCTTTCTTT.

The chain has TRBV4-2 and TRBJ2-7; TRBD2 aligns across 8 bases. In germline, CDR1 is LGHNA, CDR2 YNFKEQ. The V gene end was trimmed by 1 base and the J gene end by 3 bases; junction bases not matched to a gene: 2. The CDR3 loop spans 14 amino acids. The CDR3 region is CASSQVAGLYEQYF. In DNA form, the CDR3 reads TGTGCCAGCAGCCAAGTAGCGGGACTCTACGAGCAGTACTTC.

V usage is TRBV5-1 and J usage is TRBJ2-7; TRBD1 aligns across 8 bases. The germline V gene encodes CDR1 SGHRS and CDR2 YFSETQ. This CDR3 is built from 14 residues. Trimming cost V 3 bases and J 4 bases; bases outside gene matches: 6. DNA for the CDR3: TGCGCCAGCAGCTCGGGACAGGTATCGTACGAGCAGTACTTC. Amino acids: CASSSGQVSYEQYF.

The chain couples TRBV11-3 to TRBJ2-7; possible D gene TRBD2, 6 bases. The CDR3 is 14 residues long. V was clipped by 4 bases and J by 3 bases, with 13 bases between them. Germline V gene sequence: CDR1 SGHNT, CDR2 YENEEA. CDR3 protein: CASSSHAGNYEQYF. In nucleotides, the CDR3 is TGTGCCAGCAGCTCCCACGCGGGGAACTACGAGCAGTACTTC.

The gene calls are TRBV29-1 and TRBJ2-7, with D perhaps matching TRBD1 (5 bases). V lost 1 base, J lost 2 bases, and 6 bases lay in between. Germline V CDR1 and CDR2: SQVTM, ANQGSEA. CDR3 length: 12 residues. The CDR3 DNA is TGCAGCGTTGAAGTAGGGGCCTACGAGCAGTACTTC. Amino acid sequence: CSVEVGAYEQYF.

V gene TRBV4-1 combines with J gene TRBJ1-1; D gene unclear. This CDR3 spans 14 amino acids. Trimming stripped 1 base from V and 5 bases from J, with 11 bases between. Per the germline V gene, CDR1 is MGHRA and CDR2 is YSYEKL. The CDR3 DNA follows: TGCGCCAGCAGCCAAGCCGGTCCTTGGACTGAAGCTTTCTTT. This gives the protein CASSQAGPWTEAFF.

CDR3 amino acids: CASSLGSTSGRRETQYF. CDR3 DNA: TGTGCCAGCAGCTTGGGGTCTACTAGCGGGAGACGAGAGACCCAGTACTTC. This chain connects TRBV5-8 to TRBJ2-5; 11 nucleotides align to TRBD2. CDR3 size: 17 residues. With V trimmed by 0 bases and J by 4 bases, 8 bases remained unmatched. Germline lookup yields CDR1 SGHTS and CDR2 YDEGEE.

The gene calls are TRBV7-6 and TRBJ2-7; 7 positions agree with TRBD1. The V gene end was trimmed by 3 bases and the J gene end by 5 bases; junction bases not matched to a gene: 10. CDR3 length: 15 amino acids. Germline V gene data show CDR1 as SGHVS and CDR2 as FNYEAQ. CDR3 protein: CASSFRDRVRDEQYF. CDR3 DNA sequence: TGTGCCAGCAGCTTCAGAGACAGGGTCAGGGACGAGCAGTACTTC.

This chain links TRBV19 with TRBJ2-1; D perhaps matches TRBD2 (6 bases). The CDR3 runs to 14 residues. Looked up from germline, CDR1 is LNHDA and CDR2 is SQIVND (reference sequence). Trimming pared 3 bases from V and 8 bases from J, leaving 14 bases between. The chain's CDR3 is CASSIGREMDEQFF. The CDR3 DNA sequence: TGTGCCAGTAGTATCGGCCGGGAGATGGATGAGCAGTTCTTC.

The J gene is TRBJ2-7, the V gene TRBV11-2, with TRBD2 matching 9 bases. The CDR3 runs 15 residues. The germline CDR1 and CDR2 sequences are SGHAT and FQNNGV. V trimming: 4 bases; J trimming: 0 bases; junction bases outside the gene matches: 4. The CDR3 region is CASSSQREASYEQYF. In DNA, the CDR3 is TGTGCCAGCAGCTCACAGCGGGAGGCCTCCTACGAGCAGTACTTC. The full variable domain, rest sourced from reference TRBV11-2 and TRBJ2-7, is EAGVAQSPRYKIIEKRQSVAFWCNPISGHATLYWYQQILGQGPKLLIQFQNNGVVDDSQLPKDRFSAERLKGVDSTLKIQPAKLEDSAVYLCASSSQREASYEQYFGPGTRLTVT.

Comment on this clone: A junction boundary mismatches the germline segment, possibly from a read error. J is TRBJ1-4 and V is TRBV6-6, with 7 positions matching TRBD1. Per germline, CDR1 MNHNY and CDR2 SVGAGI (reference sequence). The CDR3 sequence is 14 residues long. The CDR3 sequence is CASGSPGQNVKLFF. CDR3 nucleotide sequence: TGTGCCAGCGGGTCCCCGGGACAGAATGTAAAACTGTTTTTT.

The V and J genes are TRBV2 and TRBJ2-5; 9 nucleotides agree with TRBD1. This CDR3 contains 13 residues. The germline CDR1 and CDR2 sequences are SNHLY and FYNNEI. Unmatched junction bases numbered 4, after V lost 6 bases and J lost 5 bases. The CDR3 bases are TGTGCCAGCAGCGAGGACAGGGGCGAGACCCAGTACTTC. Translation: CASSEDRGETQYF. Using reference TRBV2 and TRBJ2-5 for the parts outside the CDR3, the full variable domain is EPEVTQTPSHQVTQMGQEVILRCVPISNHLYFYWYRQILGQKVEFLVSFYNNEISEKSEIFDDQFSVERPDGSNFTLKIRSTKLEDSAMYFCASSEDRGETQYFGPGTRLLVL.

The CDR3 spells CASTYTDTQYF. DNA for the CDR3: TGTGCCAGCACGTACACAGATACGCAGTATTTT. The V gene is TRBV2, the J gene TRBJ2-3; no clear D gene. The CDR3 has 11 amino acids. Per germline, CDR1 SNHLY and CDR2 FYNNEI. V was cut by 7 bases and J by 2 bases, with 4 bases left in between.